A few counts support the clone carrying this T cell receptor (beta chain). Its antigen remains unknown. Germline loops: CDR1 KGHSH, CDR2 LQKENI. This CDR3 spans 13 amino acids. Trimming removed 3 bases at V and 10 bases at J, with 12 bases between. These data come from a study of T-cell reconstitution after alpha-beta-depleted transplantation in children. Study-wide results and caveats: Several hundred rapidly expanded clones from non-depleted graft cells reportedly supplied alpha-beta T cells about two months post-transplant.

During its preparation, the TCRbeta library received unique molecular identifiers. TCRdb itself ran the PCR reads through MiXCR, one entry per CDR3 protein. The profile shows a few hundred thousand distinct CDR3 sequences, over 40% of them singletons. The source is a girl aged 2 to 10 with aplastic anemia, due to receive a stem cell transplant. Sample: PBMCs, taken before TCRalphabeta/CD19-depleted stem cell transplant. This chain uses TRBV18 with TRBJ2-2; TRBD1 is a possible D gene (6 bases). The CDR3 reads CASSPSDRQELFF. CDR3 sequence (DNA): TGTGCCAGCTCACCCTCCGACAGGCAGGAGCTGTTTTTT.